The clone carrying this TCR beta chain was seen only a few times. Amplification of ligated cDNA took four PCR rounds with SP2 and nested alpha and beta constant primers. TCRdb used MiXCR to reprocess the 5' RACE reads, holding one entry per CDR3 protein. The repertoire holds 25,000 to 35,000 distinct CDR3 sequences, roughly a sixth seen once, with around 2.7% in the top ten. These data originate in a study of naive and memory T cell subsets. A UMI-containing oligonucleotide was joined by 3' ligation to the TCR cDNA template. The TCR was taken from a female donor in good health.

CDR3 in amino acids: CASRENTEAFF. The CDR3 nucleotides are TGTGCCAGCAGGGAAAACACTGAAGCTTTCTTT. The chain carries TRBV6-5 and TRBJ1-1; D gene uncertain. The V end lost 6 bases, the J end lost 2 bases, and 4 bases lay between the germline ends. The germline gives CDR1 MNHEY, CDR2 SVGAGI. CDR3 size: 11 residues.